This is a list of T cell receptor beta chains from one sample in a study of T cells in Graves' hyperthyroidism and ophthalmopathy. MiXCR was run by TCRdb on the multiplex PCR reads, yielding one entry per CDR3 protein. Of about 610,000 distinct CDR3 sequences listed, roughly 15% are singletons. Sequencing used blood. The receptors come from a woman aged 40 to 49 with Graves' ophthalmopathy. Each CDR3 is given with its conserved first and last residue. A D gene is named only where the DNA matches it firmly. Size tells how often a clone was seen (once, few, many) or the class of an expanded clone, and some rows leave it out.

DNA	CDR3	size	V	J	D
TGTGCCAGCAGTCAATTTGGATCACCCCTCCACTTT	CASSQFGSPLHF	many	TRBV6-1	TRBJ1-6	-
TGTGCCAGCAGCGGGGGGGCCTCTTTGGCTTTCTTT	CASSGGASLAFF	many	TRBV27	TRBJ1-1	-
TGTGCCAGCAGGTGGGGGGGATACCCCGAGCAGTACTTC	CASRWGGYPEQYF	few	TRBV6-1	TRBJ2-7	TRBD2
TGTGCCAGCAGCACCGGGGATGGTAGCAATCAGCCCCAGCATTTT	CASSTGDGSNQPQHF	many	TRBV7-2	TRBJ1-5	-
TGTGCCAGCAGCTTCTCGGGACTAGCGGAATGGGATGCGACAGATACGCAGTATTTT	CASSFSGLAEWDATDTQYF	-	TRBV7-2	TRBJ2-3	TRBD2
TGCAGTGCTAGTGAAGGGGGAGGCACTGAAGCTTTCTTT	CSASEGGGTEAFF	-	TRBV20-1	TRBJ1-1	-
TGTGCCTGGAGTAGCGGTGGGACAGATACGCAGTATTTT	CAWSSGGTDTQYF	-	TRBV30	TRBJ2-3	-
TGCGCCAGCAGCTTGGCCTTTGCGAACACTGAAGCTTTCTTT	CASSLAFANTEAFF	many	TRBV5-1	TRBJ1-1	-
TGTGCCAGTGCTTATGACAGGGGTCAGCATTTT	CASAYDRGQHF	many	TRBV19	TRBJ1-5	TRBD1
TGTGCCAGCAGCCAAGTGGAACCAGGGGTGTCCTCTCATGGCTACACCTTC	CASSQVEPGVSSHGYTF	-	TRBV3-1	TRBJ1-2	-
TGTGCCAGCGATGGGGGTTACGAGCAGTACTTC	CASDGGYEQYF	many	TRBV28	TRBJ2-7	-
TGTGCCAGCAGCTTCTTAGGCGGTGCTTACGAGCAGTACTTC	CASSFLGGAYEQYF	many	TRBV7-8	TRBJ2-7	-
TGTGCCAGCAGGACCGGACAGGGGGCGAACTATGGCTACACCTTC	CASRTGQGANYGYTF	many	TRBV6-1	TRBJ1-2	TRBD1
TGTGCCAGCAGCTTTGCAGGGAGAGACACTGAAGCTTTCTTT	CASSFAGRDTEAFF	many	TRBV7-3	TRBJ1-1	-
TGTGCCACCAGCACAGGGGGCTATGGCTACACCTTC	CATSTGGYGYTF	many	TRBV24-1	TRBJ1-2	TRBD1
TGCAGCGTTGACCCAGGGAAAGGGGCGACCGGGGAGCTGTTTTTT	CSVDPGKGATGELFF	-	TRBV29-1	TRBJ2-2	-
TGTGCCACCAGCAGACAATCGGGACAGGGGAATGGCTACACCTTC	CATSRQSGQGNGYTF	many	TRBV15	TRBJ1-2	TRBD1
TGTGCCAGCAGCAACGTGAACACCGGGGAGCTGTTTTTT	CASSNVNTGELFF	few	TRBV7-9	TRBJ2-2	-
TGTGCCAGCAGGTCCGTGGAGGACACTGAAGCTTTCTTT	CASRSVEDTEAFF	many	TRBV12-3/TRBV12-4	TRBJ1-1	-
TGTGCCAGCAGTACAGGATCATCACTGGCCTACGAGCAGTACTTC	CASSTGSSLAYEQYF	many	TRBV6-1	TRBJ2-7	-
TGTGCCAGCAGTGAAAAGGGACCCGGAGGGAGAGAGACCCAGTACTTC	CASSEKGPGGRETQYF	few	TRBV25-1	TRBJ2-5	-
TGTGCCAGCAGCTTATCTACAAACTCCTACGAGCAGTACTTC	CASSLSTNSYEQYF	-	TRBV7-9	TRBJ2-7	-
TGTGCCATCAGTGAGTCGAACGGGGAGCAGTACTTC	CAISESNGEQYF	many	TRBV10-3	TRBJ2-7	-
TGCAGTGCTAGGGGTAGCGGGACTAGCTCCTACGAGCAGTACTTC	CSARGSGTSSYEQYF	many	TRBV20-1	TRBJ2-7	TRBD2